This TCR beta chain originates from a study of blood T cell repertoires in COVID-19. Measured with immunoSEQ multiplex PCR; TCRdb has only the in-frame clones, and not every one. The table records 350,000 or so clones, roughly nine tenths of them present only once. Germline values: CDR1 SGHTS, CDR2 YDEGEE. V lost 4 bases, J lost 7 bases, and 11 bases lay in between. The CDR3 contains 12 residues. For recovered donors of Cohort 3, there were two negative PCRs, clearance, or symptom resolution. The TCR originated in a woman aged 25 to 45 who had recovered from COVID-19. Sequencing was performed on PBMCs or T cells enriched from blood (not recorded which). The chain links TRBV5-8 to TRBJ1-1; D call uncertain. The CDR3 sequence: CASSGRNGEAFF. CDR3 DNA sequence: TGTGCCAGCAGCGGGAGGAACGGTGAAGCTTTCTTT.